The source of this T cell receptor (beta chain) is a study of T cells expressing NK-cell markers. Study-wide background: CD3+CD56+NKG2C+, CD3+CD56+NKG2C- and CD3+CD56-NKG2C+ T cells, once sorted, supplied the TCR beta repertoires.

TCRdb re-called the 5' RACE reads and catalogs CDR3 proteins one per entry, DNA excluded. In total, the table holds nearly 8,000 distinct CDR3 sequences. Study-level findings and limits: No clear determination of HCMV specificity was made for expanded NKG2C+ T cell clones. NKG2C+ dominant clonotype frequencies in six donors were roughly 1.0-7.5% of CD8+ T cells.

Germline V gene sequence: CDR1 SGHVS, CDR2 FQNEAQ. CDR3 length: 15 amino acids. This clonotype shows up as medium-sized (0.01 to 0.1%) by frequency. Its target is unknown. Sequencing was carried out using blood T cells: a sorted CD56 or NKG2C T cell subset, CD4+ or CD8+ T cells, or bulk PBMC T cells (not recorded which). This chain joins TRBV7-8 and TRBJ2-3; TCRdb calls TRBD1, which cannot be checked without DNA. This sequence was found in a man younger than 35 in good health. The CDR3 region is CASSRDRQDTDTQYF.